This TCR beta chain was observed in a study of graft-versus-host responses after intestinal transplantation. Data came from immunoSEQ multiplex PCR; TCRdb stores just in-frame clones and leaves some out. Of 85,000 to 100,000 clones listed, 80% to 95% are singletons. Trimming left V 0 bases short and J 1 base short, with 15 bases between. The CDR3 is 18 residues long. The germline gives CDR1 MGHRA, CDR2 YSYEKL. About this clone itself: The antigen is not known.

The starting material was unstimulated CD4+ T cells sorted from spleen or lymph node cells, obtained before transplant. The chain uses TRBV4-1 and TRBJ2-2; possible D gene TRBD1, 5 bases. The TCR was taken from a human donor who was the organ donor for an intestinal transplant. CDR3 loop: CASSQDSWGRLNTGELFF. CDR3 nucleotide sequence: TGCGCCAGCAGCCAAGACTCTTGGGGCAGACTGAACACCGGGGAGCTGTTTTTT.